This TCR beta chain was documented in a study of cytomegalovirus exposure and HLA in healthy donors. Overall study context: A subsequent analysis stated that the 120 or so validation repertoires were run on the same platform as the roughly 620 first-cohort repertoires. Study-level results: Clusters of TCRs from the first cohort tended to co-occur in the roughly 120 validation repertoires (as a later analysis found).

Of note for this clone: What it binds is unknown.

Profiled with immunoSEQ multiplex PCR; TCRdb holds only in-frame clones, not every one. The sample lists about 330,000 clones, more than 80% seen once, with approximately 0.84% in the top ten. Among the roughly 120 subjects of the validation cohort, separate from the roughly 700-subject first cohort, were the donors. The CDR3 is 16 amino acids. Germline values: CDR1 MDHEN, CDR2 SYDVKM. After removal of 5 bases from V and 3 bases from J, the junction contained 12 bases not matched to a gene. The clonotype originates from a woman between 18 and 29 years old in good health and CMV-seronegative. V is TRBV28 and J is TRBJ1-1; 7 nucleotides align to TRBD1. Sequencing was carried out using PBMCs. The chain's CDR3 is CASSPRQGRGDTEAFF. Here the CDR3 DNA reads TGTGCCAGCAGTCCCAGACAGGGAAGAGGGGACACTGAAGCTTTCTTT.